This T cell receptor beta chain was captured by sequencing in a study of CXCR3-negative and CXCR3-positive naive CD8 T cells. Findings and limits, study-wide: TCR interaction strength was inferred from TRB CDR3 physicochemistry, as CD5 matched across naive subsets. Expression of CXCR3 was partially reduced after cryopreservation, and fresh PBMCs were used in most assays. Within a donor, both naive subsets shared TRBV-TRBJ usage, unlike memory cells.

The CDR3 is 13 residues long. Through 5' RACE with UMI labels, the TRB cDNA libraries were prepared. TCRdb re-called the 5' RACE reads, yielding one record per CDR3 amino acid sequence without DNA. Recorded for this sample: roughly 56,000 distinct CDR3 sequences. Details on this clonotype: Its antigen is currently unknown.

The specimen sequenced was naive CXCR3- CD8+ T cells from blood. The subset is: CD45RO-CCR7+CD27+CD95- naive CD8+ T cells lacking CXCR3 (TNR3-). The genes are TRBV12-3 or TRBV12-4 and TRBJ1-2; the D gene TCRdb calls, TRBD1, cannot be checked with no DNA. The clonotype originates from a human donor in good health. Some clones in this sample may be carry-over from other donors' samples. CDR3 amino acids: CASRGEGTYGYTF.